This is a list of T cell receptor beta chains from one sample in a study of radiation and T cells in renal cell carcinoma. The protocol was immunoSEQ multiplex PCR, while the TCRdb copy is restricted to in-frame clones and leaves out a portion. The repertoire includes about 74,000 clones, 80% to 90% of them detected once, and nearly 6% sits in the top ten. The material sequenced was blood, taken from a patient whose treatment included radiotherapy and nephrectomy. The receptors were sampled from an older woman with renal cell carcinoma. CDR3s include the opening cysteine and the closing phenylalanine or tryptophan. The D gene is left open where the match is weak. Clone size is stated in some rows and not others, as once, few, many or a class when expanded.

d_call	cdr3_length	v_call	clone_size	j_call	cdr3_aa	cdr3_nt
TRBD2	15	TRBV6-5	few	TRBJ2-1	CASRFLAGGRNEQFF	TGTGCCAGCAGGTTCTTAGCGGGGGGTCGGAATGAGCAGTTCTTC
TRBD1	14	TRBV6-5	-	TRBJ1-6	CASSRGQGNSPLHF	TGTGCCAGCAGCCGGGGACAGGGGAATTCACCCCTCCACTTT
-	14	TRBV5-1	once	TRBJ1-1	CASSFGSMNTEAFF	TGCGCCAGCAGCTTCGGCAGCATGAACACTGAAGCTTTCTTT
TRBD1	13	TRBV7-9	few	TRBJ2-7	CASSQGQQYEQYF	TGTGCCAGCAGCCAGGGACAGCAGTACGAGCAGTACTTC
-	12	TRBV2	-	TRBJ2-5	CASRAKKETQYF	TGTGCCAGCAGGGCCAAGAAAGAGACCCAGTACTTC
-	13	TRBV6-5	-	TRBJ2-1	CASSYPGGNEQFF	TGTGCCAGCAGTTACCCCGGGGGCAATGAGCAGTTCTTC
-	15	TRBV13	-	TRBJ2-7	CASSQGRPSSYEQYF	TGTGCCAGCAGCCAGGGACGGCCTAGCTCCTACGAGCAGTACTTC
-	15	TRBV30	-	TRBJ2-2	CAWSRGPPGTGELFF	TGTGCCTGGAGTCGGGGACCCCCCGGGACCGGGGAGCTGTTTTTT
TRBD1	13	TRBV19	-	TRBJ2-7	CASRGQGAYEQYF	TGTGCCAGTAGGGGACAGGGGGCCTACGAGCAGTACTTC
TRBD2	14	TRBV18	once	TRBJ2-1	CASQAGDFYNEQFF	TGTGCCAGCCAAGCGGGGGATTTCTACAATGAGCAGTTCTTC